The rows below give T cell receptor beta chains drawn from one sample of a study. Using its own MiXCR run on the RT-PCR reads, TCRdb lists one record per CDR3 protein. This table holds hundreds of thousands of distinct CDR3 sequences, approximately 15% found once. The sample taken for sequencing was memory CD4+ T cells from blood. The receptors were sampled from a female donor in good health, serving as a healthy control. Both conserved end residues are part of each CDR3. D genes are given only for firm matches. Some rows mark clone size as missing; the rest say once, few, many or name a class of expanded clone.

clone size,V gene,D gene,J gene,CDR3 DNA,CDR3 protein
few,TRBV24-1,TRBD1,TRBJ2-2,TGTGCCACCAGTGATTTAAGAGCGACAGGGGGCGCTGGCGGGGAGCTGTTTTTT,CATSDLRATGGAGGELFF
few,TRBV18,NA,TRBJ2-7,TGTGCCAGCTCACCACGGGACGGCGAGCAGTACTTC,CASSPRDGEQYF
few,TRBV11-2,NA,TRBJ2-7,TGTGCCAGCAGTCAAGACAGATTCCGGGAGCAGTACTTC,CASSQDRFREQYF
many,TRBV12-3/TRBV12-4,NA,TRBJ1-1,TGTGCCAGCAGTCTCGAACTAAGGACTGAAGCTTTCTTT,CASSLELRTEAFF
many,TRBV7-2,TRBD2,TRBJ2-1,TGTGCCAGCAGCTTAGAGCGGGACGGGCAGTTCTTC,CASSLERDGQFF
few,TRBV5-1,NA,TRBJ2-7,TGCGCCAGCAGCTTGGGACTCTCCCACGAGCAGTACTTC,CASSLGLSHEQYF
few,TRBV9,NA,TRBJ1-2,TGTGCCAGCAGCGTTGGGAGTTCGGACTATGGCTACACCTTC,CASSVGSSDYGYTF
many,TRBV29-1,NA,TRBJ2-5,TGCAGCGTTGTGGGTCAATTGCTACAGGGTGGGGAGACCCAGTACTTC,CSVVGQLLQGGETQYF
few,TRBV3-1,TRBD1,TRBJ1-5,TGTGCCAGCAGCCTTACCCCAGGGGGACCGACGGGCAATCAGCCCCAGCATTTT,CASSLTPGGPTGNQPQHF
few,TRBV11-2,TRBD2,TRBJ2-1,TGTGCCAGCAGATCTAGCGGGAGAGGTCCCTCCTACAATGAGCAGTTCTTC,CASRSSGRGPSYNEQFF
NA,TRBV30,NA,TRBJ2-5,TGTGCCTGGAGAAACAGAGAGACCCAGTACTTC,CAWRNRETQYF
few,TRBV27,NA,TRBJ2-7,TGTGCCAGCAGTTTAAATCGGCTAAGAGGTGGCTACGAGCAGTACTTC,CASSLNRLRGGYEQYF
few,TRBV4-3,NA,TRBJ1-1,TGCGCCAGCAGCCAAGACAGGACAGCGAACACTGAAGCTTTCTTT,CASSQDRTANTEAFF
NA,TRBV6-2/TRBV6-3,NA,TRBJ1-2,TGTGCCAGCAGTTACGAGGGATTGGGATTCTATGGCTACACCTTC,CASSYEGLGFYGYTF
NA,TRBV4-1,NA,TRBJ2-5,TGCGCCAGCAGCCAGGGGACGGTCGGGGAGACCCAGTACTTC,CASSQGTVGETQYF
NA,TRBV24-1,TRBD2,TRBJ2-1,TGTGCCACCAGTTGGACTAGCGGGAGACCTGAGCAGTTCTTC,CATSWTSGRPEQFF
many,TRBV20-1,NA,TRBJ1-3,TGCAGTGTACGGAGCTCTGGAAACACCATATATTTT,CSVRSSGNTIYF
few,TRBV5-1,NA,TRBJ1-5,TGCGCCAGCAGCCCTGGGACGGTTGGGGCCAATCAGCCCCAGCATTTT,CASSPGTVGANQPQHF
NA,TRBV6-2/TRBV6-3,TRBD2,TRBJ2-1,TGTGCCAGCAGCCTAGCGGGAGATCCCTACAATGAGCAGTTCTTC,CASSLAGDPYNEQFF
once,TRBV11-2,TRBD2,TRBJ2-3,TGTGCCAGCAGCTTCCCCGCGGGAGGGCCAGATACGCAGTATTTT,CASSFPAGGPDTQYF
NA,TRBV7-2,TRBD1,TRBJ2-1,TGTGCCAGCAGCTTAATGGCAGGGGGTGGCAATGAGCAGTTCTTC,CASSLMAGGGNEQFF
many,TRBV15,NA,TRBJ2-1,TGTGCCACCAGTGGGGCCCGAAAAGGGGAGCAGTTCTTC,CATSGARKGEQFF
few,TRBV20-1,TRBD1,TRBJ1-2,TGCAGTGGACAGGGAGGTAACTATGGCTACACCTTC,CSGQGGNYGYTF
few,TRBV29-1,TRBD1,TRBJ2-1,TGCAGCGTTGAAGATCCGGGGACAGGCCAATACAATGAGCAGTTCTTC,CSVEDPGTGQYNEQFF
many,TRBV19,TRBD1,TRBJ2-5,TGTGCCAGTAGTCCCCAGAGACAGGGGCGAGAGACCCAGTACTTC,CASSPQRQGRETQYF
few,TRBV10-3,TRBD1,TRBJ2-1,TGTGCCACCAAAACAGGGGCCCTCGACAATGAGCAGTTCTTC,CATKTGALDNEQFF
few,TRBV7-8,TRBD2,TRBJ2-1,TGTGCCAGCAGCCAGACTAGCCCCTCCTACAATGAGCAGTTCTTC,CASSQTSPSYNEQFF
few,TRBV7-9,TRBD2,TRBJ2-1,TGTGCCAGCAGCTGGACTAGCGCAGCGCGTGAGCAGTTCTTC,CASSWTSAAREQFF
NA,TRBV20-1,TRBD2,TRBJ2-7,TGCAGTGCTAGAGTTCGGGGGGGGGTCCACGAGCAGTACTTC,CSARVRGGVHEQYF
few,TRBV9,NA,TRBJ1-6,TGTGCCAGCAGGGGGGGGGATTCACCCCTCCACTTT,CASRGGDSPLHF
few,TRBV5-1,NA,TRBJ2-2,TGCGCCACCAGGATAGGACAACAGAACACCGGGGAGCTGTTTTTT,CATRIGQQNTGELFF
few,TRBV20-1,NA,TRBJ1-3,TGCAGTGCCAACAGGGATTACTCTGGAAACACCATATATTTT,CSANRDYSGNTIYF
many,TRBV20-1,TRBD2,TRBJ2-1,TGCAGTGCTAGAGGCCAGACTAGCTATCCGTTCTTC,CSARGQTSYPFF
NA,TRBV12-3/TRBV12-4,NA,TRBJ2-1,TGTGCCAGCAGTTTATTTATGGGACCGGGGGAAAATGAGCAGTTCTTC,CASSLFMGPGENEQFF
few,TRBV3-1,NA,TRBJ2-7,TGTGCCAGCAGCCAACGACAGACCTACGAGCAGTACTTC,CASSQRQTYEQYF
few,TRBV6-2/TRBV6-3,TRBD2,TRBJ2-3,TGTGCCAGCACGCGGGGGAGAACTAGCACAGATACGCAGTATTTT,CASTRGRTSTDTQYF
NA,TRBV6-6,TRBD1,TRBJ2-7,TGTGCCAGCAAAAGGGACAGGGGCGAGCAGTACTTC,CASKRDRGEQYF
few,TRBV5-4,NA,TRBJ2-3,TGTGCCAGCAGCTTGGGGACTTCAATGGGAGATACGCAGTATTTT,CASSLGTSMGDTQYF
NA,TRBV4-2,TRBD2,TRBJ2-3,TGTGCCAGCAGCCAAGAGCGAGCGGGATTGGGGGATACGCAGTATTTT,CASSQERAGLGDTQYF
many,TRBV10-3,TRBD2,TRBJ2-1,TGTGCCATCAGTGGACTAGCGGGAGGGCAGGGTGAGCAGTTCTTC,CAISGLAGGQGEQFF
NA,TRBV6-2/TRBV6-3,NA,TRBJ2-7,TGTGCCAGCAGAAAAACGGACTACTCCTACGAGCAGTACTTC,CASRKTDYSYEQYF
once,TRBV7-2,NA,TRBJ2-7,TGTGCCAGCAGCTTCAGGTGTACGGACTGCTGGCAGTACTTC,CASSFRCTDCWQYF
many,TRBV5-1,NA,TRBJ1-1,TGCGCCAGCAGCACCCAGGGGACCGTCACTGAAGCTTTCTTT,CASSTQGTVTEAFF
NA,TRBV20-1,NA,TRBJ1-1,TGCAGTGCTAGTGGGCAGGGAGGCACTGAAGCTTTCTTT,CSASGQGGTEAFF
many,TRBV4-3,NA,TRBJ2-2,TGCGCCAGCAGCCAAGAAAGCAGCCGGAACACCGGGGAGCTGTTTTTT,CASSQESSRNTGELFF
NA,TRBV20-1,TRBD2,TRBJ2-7,TGCAGTGCTAGTCCGGGACTAGCGGGAGGACTAGTCTTC,CSASPGLAGGLVF
NA,TRBV11-2,NA,TRBJ1-2,TGTGCCAGCAGCTCGATCAGGGCCCCCTATGGCTACACCTTC,CASSSIRAPYGYTF
many,TRBV29-1,TRBD2,TRBJ2-5,TGCAGCGTAGCCCTGGGACTAGCGGGCGGATGGACCCAGTACTTC,CSVALGLAGGWTQYF
many,TRBV20-1,NA,TRBJ1-6,TGCAGTGCTAGTGAGGGTTACTCCTATAATTCACCCCTCCACTTT,CSASEGYSYNSPLHF
NA,TRBV20-1,NA,TRBJ1-5,TGCAGTGCTAGAGACAAACACCGGGACAACCCAAATCAGCCCCAGCATTTT,CSARDKHRDNPNQPQHF
NA,TRBV6-2/TRBV6-3,NA,TRBJ2-1,TGTGCCAGCAGTTCGGGACCTAACGCCTACAATGAGCAGTTCTTC,CASSSGPNAYNEQFF
NA,TRBV9,TRBD1,TRBJ2-7,TGTGCCAGCAGCGAGGGGGGACAGGGGGCAGGAGTCGAGCAGTACTTC,CASSEGGQGAGVEQYF
many,TRBV4-2,NA,TRBJ2-1,TGTGCCAGCAGCCAAGTCGATGAGCAGTTCTTC,CASSQVDEQFF
once,TRBV15,NA,TRBJ2-2,TGTGCCACCAGCAGAGAGGGTGTGGCAACGCCCGGGGAGCTGTTTTTT,CATSREGVATPGELFF
NA,TRBV4-2,NA,TRBJ2-1,TGTGCCAGCAGCCAAGAGGCGGGGAATGAGCAGTTCTTC,CASSQEAGNEQFF
NA,TRBV11-3,TRBD1,TRBJ2-7,TGTGCCAGCAGCTTAGACGGGACAGGGACCTACGAGCAGTACTTC,CASSLDGTGTYEQYF
NA,TRBV20-1,TRBD2,TRBJ2-2,TGCAGTGCTAGGGGGGGACTAGCGGGAGTGATCGGGGAGCTGTTTTTT,CSARGGLAGVIGELFF
many,TRBV10-2,TRBD2,TRBJ2-5,TGCGCCAGCAGCCGTGTAGCGGGAGCTCAAGAGACCCAGTACTTC,CASSRVAGAQETQYF
many,TRBV11-2,TRBD1,TRBJ1-2,TGTGCCAGCAGCCACGGACAGGGGGCTTACTATGGCTACACCTTC,CASSHGQGAYYGYTF
NA,TRBV3-1,NA,TRBJ1-1,TGTGCCAGCAGCCAAGATTACGGTCAGAACACTGAAGCTTTCTTT,CASSQDYGQNTEAFF